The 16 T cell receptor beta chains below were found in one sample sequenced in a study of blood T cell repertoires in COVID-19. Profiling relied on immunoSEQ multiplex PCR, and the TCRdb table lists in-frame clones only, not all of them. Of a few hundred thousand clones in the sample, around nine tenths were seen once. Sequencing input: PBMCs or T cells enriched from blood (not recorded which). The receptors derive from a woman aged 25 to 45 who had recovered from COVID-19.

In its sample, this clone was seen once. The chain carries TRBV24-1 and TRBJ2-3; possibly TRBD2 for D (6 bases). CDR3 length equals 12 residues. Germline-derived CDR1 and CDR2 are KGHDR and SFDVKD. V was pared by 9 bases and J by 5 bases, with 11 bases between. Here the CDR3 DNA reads TGTGCCACCGGAGGGGCACAAGATACGCAGTATTTT. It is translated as CATGGAQDTQYF.

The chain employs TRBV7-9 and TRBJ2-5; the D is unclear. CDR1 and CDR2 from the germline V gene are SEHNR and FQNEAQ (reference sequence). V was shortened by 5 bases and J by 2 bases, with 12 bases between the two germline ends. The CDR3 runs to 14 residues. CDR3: CASSVLSSQETQYF. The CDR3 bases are TGTGCCAGCAGCGTCCTTAGTTCGCAAGAGACCCAGTACTTC.

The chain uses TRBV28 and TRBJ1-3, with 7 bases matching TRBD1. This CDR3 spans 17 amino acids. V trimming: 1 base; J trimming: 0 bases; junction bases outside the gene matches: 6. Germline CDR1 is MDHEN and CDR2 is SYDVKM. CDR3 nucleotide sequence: TGTGCCAGCAGTTTATCTTCCGGGACAGACTCTGGAAACACCATATATTTT. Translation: CASSLSSGTDSGNTIYF.

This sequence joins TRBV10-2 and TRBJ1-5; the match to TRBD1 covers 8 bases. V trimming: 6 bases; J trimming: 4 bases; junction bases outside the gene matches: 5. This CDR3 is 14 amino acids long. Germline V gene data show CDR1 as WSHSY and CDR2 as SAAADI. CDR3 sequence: CASSVTGGNQPQHF. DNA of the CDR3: TGCGCCAGCAGCGTAACAGGGGGGAATCAGCCCCAGCATTTT.

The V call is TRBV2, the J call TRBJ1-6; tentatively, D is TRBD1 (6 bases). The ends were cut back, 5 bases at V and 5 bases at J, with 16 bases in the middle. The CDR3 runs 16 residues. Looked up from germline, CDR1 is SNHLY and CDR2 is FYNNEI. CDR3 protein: CASSLGQPRNNSPLHF. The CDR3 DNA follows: TGTGCCAGCAGTTTAGGACAGCCAAGAAATAATTCACCCCTCCACTTT. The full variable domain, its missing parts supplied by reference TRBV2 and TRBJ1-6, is EPEVTQTPSHQVTQMGQEVILRCVPISNHLYFYWYRQILGQKVEFLVSFYNNEISEKSEIFDDQFSVERPDGSNFTLKIRSTKLEDSAMYFCASSLGQPRNNSPLHFGNGTRLTVT.

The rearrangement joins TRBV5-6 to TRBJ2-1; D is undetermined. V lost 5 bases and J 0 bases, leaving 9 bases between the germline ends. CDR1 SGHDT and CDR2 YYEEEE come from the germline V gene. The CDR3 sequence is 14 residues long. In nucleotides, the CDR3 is TGTGCCAGCAGTACACAGAGCTCCTACAATGAGCAGTTCTTC. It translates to CASSTQSSYNEQFF.

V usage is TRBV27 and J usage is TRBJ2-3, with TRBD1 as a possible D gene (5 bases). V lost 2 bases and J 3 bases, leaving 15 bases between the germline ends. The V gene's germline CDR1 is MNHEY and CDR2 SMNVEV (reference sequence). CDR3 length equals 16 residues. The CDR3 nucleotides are TGTGCCAGCAGTTTACAGGGATTTAGTTTAACAGATACGCAGTATTTT. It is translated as CASSLQGFSLTDTQYF.

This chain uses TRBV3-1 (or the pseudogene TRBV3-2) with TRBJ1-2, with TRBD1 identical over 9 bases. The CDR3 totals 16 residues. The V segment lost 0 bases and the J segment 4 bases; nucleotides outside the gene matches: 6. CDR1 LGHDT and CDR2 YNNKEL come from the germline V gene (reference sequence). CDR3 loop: CASSQDWDRVGYGYTF. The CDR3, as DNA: TGTGCCAGCAGCCAAGATTGGGACAGGGTAGGCTATGGCTACACCTTC.

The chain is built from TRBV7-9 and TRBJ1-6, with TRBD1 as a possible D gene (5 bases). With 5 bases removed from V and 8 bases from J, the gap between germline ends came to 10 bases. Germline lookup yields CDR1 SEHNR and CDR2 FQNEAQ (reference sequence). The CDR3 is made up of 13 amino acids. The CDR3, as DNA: TGTGCCAGCAGCCCACAAGGGGATTCACCCCTCCACTTT. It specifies CASSPQGDSPLHF.

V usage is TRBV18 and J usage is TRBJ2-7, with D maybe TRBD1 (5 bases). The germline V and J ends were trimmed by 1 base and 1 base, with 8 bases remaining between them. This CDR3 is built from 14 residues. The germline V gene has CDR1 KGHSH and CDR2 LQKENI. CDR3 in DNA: TGTGCCAGCTCACCACGTGGGGCTTCCTACGAGCAGTACTTC. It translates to CASSPRGASYEQYF.

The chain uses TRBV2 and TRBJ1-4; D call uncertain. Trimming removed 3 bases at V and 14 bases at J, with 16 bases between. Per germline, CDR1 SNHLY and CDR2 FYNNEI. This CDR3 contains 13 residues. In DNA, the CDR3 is TGTGCCAGCAGTGATATTATCGGGGTTAGGCTGTTTTTT. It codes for CASSDIIGVRLFF.

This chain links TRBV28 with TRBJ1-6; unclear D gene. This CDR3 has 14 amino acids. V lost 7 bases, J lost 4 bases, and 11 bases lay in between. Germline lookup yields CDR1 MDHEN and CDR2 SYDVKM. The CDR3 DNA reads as TGTGCCAGCACCCAAACAGCTTATAATTCACCCCTCCACTTT. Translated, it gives CASTQTAYNSPLHF.

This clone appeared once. CDR3 protein: CASSYRDRGDTQYF. CDR3 DNA sequence: TGTGCCAGCAGCTACAGGGACAGGGGAGATACGCAGTATTTT. The rearrangement joins TRBV6-5 to TRBJ2-3; 10 positions agree with TRBD1. Losses at the gene ends were 6 bases for V and 5 bases for J; bases not matched to a gene: 5. Germline V CDR1 and CDR2: MNHEY, SVGAGI. This CDR3 has 14 amino acids.

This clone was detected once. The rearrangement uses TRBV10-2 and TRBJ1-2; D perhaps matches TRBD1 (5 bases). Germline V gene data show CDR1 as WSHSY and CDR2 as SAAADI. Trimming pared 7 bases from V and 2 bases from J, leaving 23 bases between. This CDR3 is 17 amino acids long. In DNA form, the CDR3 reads TGCGCCAGCATTAGGGGAAGGGCAGGCAACCCGAACTATGGCTACACCTTC. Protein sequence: CASIRGRAGNPNYGYTF.

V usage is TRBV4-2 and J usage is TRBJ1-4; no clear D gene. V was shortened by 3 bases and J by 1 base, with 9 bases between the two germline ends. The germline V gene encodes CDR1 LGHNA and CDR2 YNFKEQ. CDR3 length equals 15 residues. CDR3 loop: CASSHSRLTNEKLFF. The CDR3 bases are TGTGCCAGCAGCCACTCCCGTCTAACTAATGAAAAACTGTTTTTT.

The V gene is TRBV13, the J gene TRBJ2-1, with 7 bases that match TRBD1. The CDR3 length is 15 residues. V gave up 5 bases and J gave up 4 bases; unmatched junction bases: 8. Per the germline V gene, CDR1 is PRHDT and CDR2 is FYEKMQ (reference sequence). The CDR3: CASSEGQPPYNEQFF. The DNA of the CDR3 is TGTGCCAGCAGCGAGGGACAGCCTCCTTACAATGAGCAGTTCTTC.